The 4 T cell receptor beta chains given below trace back to one sample, sequenced in a study of neoadjuvant nivolumab and ipilimumab in lung cancer. Sequencing used immunoSEQ multiplex PCR; TCRdb keeps in-frame clones, though not all of them. This table has roughly 28,000 clones, more than 80% appearing once. This material consisted of tumor tissue, taken after neoadjuvant nivolumab, alone or with ipilimumab, at or shortly before surgery. Source of these receptors: an adult with non-small cell lung cancer.

The rearrangement links TRBV5-4 to TRBJ2-1; 8 bases align to TRBD1. After removal of 0 bases from V and 4 bases from J, the junction contained 12 bases not matched to a gene. The germline V gene encodes CDR1 SGHNT and CDR2 YYREEE (reference sequence). This CDR3 contains 18 residues. CDR3 sequence: CASSLGIGGTGYYNEQFF. For the CDR3, the DNA is TGTGCCAGCAGCTTGGGAATAGGGGGGACAGGATATTACAATGAGCAGTTCTTC.

This clone was observed a single time. This chain connects TRBV2 to TRBJ1-6; TRBD1 matches 9 bases. V was clipped by 3 bases and J by 8 bases; unmatched bases: 5. CDR1 is SNHLY, CDR2 FYNNEI, per germline. The CDR3 has 15 residues. This CDR3 reads CASSDNRGLDSPLHF. The CDR3 DNA sequence: TGTGCCAGCAGTGATAACAGGGGGCTGGATTCACCCCTCCACTTT. The full variable domain, in which reference TRBV2 and TRBJ1-6 provide the parts outside the CDR3, is EPEVTQTPSHQVTQMGQEVILRCVPISNHLYFYWYRQILGQKVEFLVSFYNNEISEKSEIFDDQFSVERPDGSNFTLKIRSTKLEDSAMYFCASSDNRGLDSPLHFGNGTRLTVT.

V usage is TRBV28 and J usage is TRBJ2-7, with TRBD1 as a possible D gene (6 bases). V was trimmed by 8 bases and J by 2 bases, leaving 13 bases between them. CDR1 and CDR2 from the germline V gene are MDHEN and SYDVKM. The CDR3 totals 13 residues. CDR3 bases: TGTGCCAGCGGGAGACAGGATACCTACGAGCAGTACTTC. It translates to CASGRQDTYEQYF.

The V gene is TRBV7-9, the J gene TRBJ1-2; 8 bases match TRBD1. This CDR3 is 12 amino acids long. With 5 bases clipped from V and 5 bases from J, the junction kept 1 base outside the gene matches. Germline CDR1 is SEHNR and CDR2 is FQNEAQ (reference sequence). CDR3 amino acids: CASSRTGYGYTF. For the CDR3, the DNA is TGTGCCAGCAGCCGGACAGGGTATGGCTACACCTTC.